The 8 T cell receptor beta chains presented below share a single source sample, sequenced in a study of OX40 agonist ivuxolimab in advanced cancers. Some clones are missing from TCRdb's copy, which holds only in-frame ones; the method was immunoSEQ multiplex PCR. The sample records about 67,000 clones, about 89% being singletons. Sample: CD4+ or CD8+ T cells sorted from blood, taken in a trial of the OX40 agonist ivuxolimab. These receptors were obtained from an adult with an advanced solid tumor such as melanoma, head and neck, liver or kidney cancer.

The chain recombines TRBV7-8 with TRBJ2-1; 8 bases match TRBD2. The CDR3 is 15 amino acids. Per germline, CDR1 SGHVS and CDR2 FQNEAQ. Losses at the gene ends were 2 bases for V and 5 bases for J; bases not matched to a gene: 5. The CDR3: CASSLSGLEHNEQFF. The CDR3 DNA sequence: TGTGCCAGCAGCTTATCGGGACTAGAGCACAATGAGCAGTTCTTC.

The V call is TRBV28, the J call TRBJ1-2; no reliable D call. The V and J ends lost 5 bases and 8 bases respectively, with 18 bases between them. Germline CDR1 reads MDHEN; CDR2 reads SYDVKM. The CDR3 length is 14 residues. CDR3 DNA sequence: TGTGCCAGCAGTAAAGAGGGCCCCGGTGGCGGCTACACCTTC. Translating it yields CASSKEGPGGGYTF.

The V and J genes are TRBV14 and TRBJ2-1; 8 bases align to TRBD1. Germline CDR1 SGHDN, CDR2 FVKESK. The V segment lost 1 base and the J segment 2 bases; nucleotides outside the gene matches: 7. This CDR3 comprises 17 residues. The CDR3 nucleotides read TGTGCCAGCAGCCAAGTTTGGGGGACAGGCACCTACAATGAGCAGTTCTTC. Translating gives CASSQVWGTGTYNEQFF. The variable domain in full, completed from reference TRBV14 and TRBJ2-1, reads EAGVTQFPSHSVIEKGQTVTLRCDPISGHDNLYWYRRVMGKEIKFLLHFVKESKQDESGMPNNRFLAERTGGTYSTLKVQPAELEDSGVYFCASSQVWGTGTYNEQFFGPGTRLTVL.

This chain links TRBV9 with TRBJ2-5, with 8 nucleotides matching TRBD2. J lost 1 base, V lost 0 bases, and 5 bases had no gene match. The germline gives CDR1 SGDLS, CDR2 YYNGEE. There are 16 residues in the CDR3. CDR3 DNA: TGTGCCAGCAGCGTAGGTCCAGCGGGAGTCCAAGAGACCCAGTACTTC. Its protein product is CASSVGPAGVQETQYF.

The rearrangement links TRBV19 to TRBJ2-2, with D possibly TRBD1 on 6 matching bases. The CDR3 sequence is 15 residues long. The germline V and J ends were trimmed by 3 bases and 7 bases, with 15 bases remaining between them. CDR1 and CDR2 from the germline V gene are LNHDA and SQIVND (reference sequence). The CDR3 bases are TGTGCCAGTAGTATCGGCAGGGGTAGTATCGGGGAGCTGTTTTTT. It codes for CASSIGRGSIGELFF. Full variable domain (outside the CDR3, taken from reference TRBV19 and TRBJ2-2): DGGITQSPKYLFRKEGQNVTLSCEQNLNHDAMYWYRQDPGQGLRLIYYSQIVNDFQKGDIAEGYSVSREKKESFPLTVTSAQKNPTAFYLCASSIGRGSIGELFFGEGSRLTVL.

This chain uses TRBV27 with TRBJ2-5; no definite D call. V lost 3 bases and J 4 bases, leaving 18 bases between the germline ends. Germline values: CDR1 MNHEY, CDR2 SMNVEV (reference sequence). The CDR3 is 16 amino acids. CDR3 coding DNA: TGTGCCAGCAGTTTCTCTCCCTTTTCGAGCCGAGAGACCCAGTACTTC. It codes for CASSFSPFSSRETQYF.

This chain joins TRBV12-5 and TRBJ1-2; the D gene is possibly TRBD1 (6 bases). CDR1 and CDR2 from the germline V gene are LGHNT and FRNRAP. Trimming left V 2 bases short and J 4 bases short, with 11 bases between. This CDR3 is built from 14 residues. The DNA of the CDR3 is TGTGCTAGTGGTTTGCCCGGACAGATCTATGGCTACACCTTC. Protein sequence: CASGLPGQIYGYTF. Complete variable domain (other parts from reference TRBV12-5 and TRBJ1-2): DARVTQTPRHKVTEMGQEVTMRCQPILGHNTVFWYRQTMMQGLELLAYFRNRAPLDDSGMPKDRFSAEMPDATLATLKIQPSEPRDSAVYFCASGLPGQIYGYTFGSGTRLTVV.

CDR3 DNA: TGTGCCAGCAGTTTATACGGGGTAAGCTCCTACGAGCAGTACTTC. Translating it yields CASSLYGVSSYEQYF. The rearrangement uses TRBV28 and TRBJ2-7; tentative D call: TRBD2 (5 bases). V lost 1 base to trimming and J lost 0 bases, with 10 bases between them. CDR3 length: 15 amino acids. Germline CDR1 and CDR2: MDHEN and SYDVKM.